This record concerns one TCR beta chain sequence. Its antigen remains undetermined. The input lacks base qualities; no much larger clone sits a single base away. The sample originates from a study of CD8+ T cells in alopecia areata (dated by TCRdb to between 2018 and 2020). At the level of the whole study: Treated patients were enrolled in an open-label pilot trial of oral tofacitinib at 5 to 10 mg twice daily for moderate-to-severe alopecia areata. Clonality in the scalp was compared among normal scalp (n=4), patchy alopecia areata scalp (n=8), and alopecia totalis/universalis scalp (n=8). The SALT score, which quantifies the percentage of affected scalp surface area, was used to measure disease severity in treated patients. Tofacitinib-treated patients had biopsies at baseline and at 4 and 24 weeks of treatment, with a later scalp biopsy in several patients. The study used high-throughput TCRbeta sequencing to examine T cell clonal expansion in alopecia areata, in both the C3H/HeJ mouse model and human patients. RNA came from the PAXgene miRNA kit for fixed scalp, the miRNeasy kit for PBMCs, and the RNeasy kit for mouse skin. Patients received tofacitinib for 6 to 18 months and were then followed off drug for 6 months to check for delayed response and recurrence. Human TCRbeta sequencing covered scalp tissue and sorted CD4+ and CD8+ peripheral blood T cells from patchy and totalis/universalis alopecia areata patients and healthy controls. immunoSEQ multiplex PCR using 35 Vbeta forward primers and 13 Jbeta reverse primers was used to amplify TCRbeta CDR3 regions.

The receptor library was made with the immunoSEQ multiplex PCR assay. To provide template for TCR sequencing, every sample had RNA extracted and reverse transcribed into cDNA. First-strand cDNA was synthesized using SuperScript III with a 2:1 mix of oligo-dT and random hexamers. Amplification bias was assessed with a synthetic immune receptor repertoire, and residual bias was removed computationally. The paper's processing steps were these. After raw reads were preprocessed to remove errors, the CDR3 was defined following IMGT conventions as running from the conserved cysteine to phenylalanine. Clonality was calculated as 1 minus Shannon entropy normalized by log2 of the number of productive unique TCRs. CD4 or CD8 identity of scalp clones was inferred by cross-referencing scalp TCRbeta sequences with sorted blood CD4 and CD8 repertoires. In its TCRdb copy, this immuneACCESS table keeps in-frame sequences only and misses some clones. Where compared with another copy, unresolved V genes explain less than half of these, and the others have no known cause. From that table come the V and J calls and clone size; the DNA was used to work out D and trimming. The sample table records about 250,000 clones; roughly 60% of these occur just once. The ten largest clones add up to 0.8% to 1% of the sample.

The label giving this sample's treatment or condition can be read as: oral pan-JAK inhibitor, 5-10 mg twice daily. Lesional scalp punch biopsies and peripheral blood were collected from alopecia areata patients. After PBMCs were isolated by density centrifugation and stained for CD3, CD4 and CD8, a FACSAria was used to sort CD4+ and CD8+ T cells. What the authors observed across the whole study: Because the treated cohort was small and included a single nonresponder, larger studies are needed to assess links between baseline CD8+ expansion and response. Compared with normal scalp, lesional scalp, particularly in alopecia totalis/universalis, had higher clonality and more expanded CD8+ clones, which suggests antigenic drive. Shared TCR sequences between patients were less evident than in mice, which may be partly attributable to HLA diversity in the patient population. Scalp TCR repertoire analysis is complicated because resident alphabeta T cells in normal human skin are also sequenced, whereas mouse skin is dominated by gammadelta T cells. Many expanded lesional clones were found to persist in scalp and blood during tofacitinib treatment, and relapse after treatment cessation may be partly explained by this persistence. Tofacitinib significantly decreased scalp clonality and the number of expanded CD8+ clones among the top 100 scalp clones.

The germline V gene provides CDR1 SGHRS and CDR2 YFSETQ. The CDR3 spans 14 residues, from the cysteine through the phenylalanine. The read is trimmed to its CDR3 DNA, 42 bases read in frame from base 1. Germline trimming: 3 bases from V, 6 bases from J; junction bases outside gene matches: 7. The sample was CD4+ T cells sorted from blood, taken around week 54, from a patient treated with tofacitinib. This TCR was recovered from a human donor with alopecia areata. The sequence joins TRBV5-1 to TRBJ1-2, with TRBD1 matching 8 junction bases. The nucleotide sequence is TGCGCCAGCAGCTCCGAGGACAGGGAAAATGGCTACACCTTC. It encodes CASSSEDRENGYTF.